The 2 T cell receptor beta chains below come from one sample, sequenced in a study of T cell changes during pregnancy in multiple sclerosis. Method: immunoSEQ multiplex PCR; TCRdb's copy keeps in-frame clones and lacks some. The profile shows around 30,000 clones, 75% to 90% of them singletons. The material was CD8+ T cells from peripheral blood mononuclear cells, obtained in the second trimester of pregnancy. The receptors come from a female donor with multiple sclerosis, enrolled in a pregnancy study.

The J gene is TRBJ2-6, the V gene TRBV10-3; D unresolved. The CDR3 length is 13 residues. V dropped 8 bases and J dropped 2 bases, with 7 bases sitting between them. Germline values: CDR1 ENHRY, CDR2 SYGVKD. In DNA form, the CDR3 reads TGTGCCATCGGCAGTACTGGGGCCAACGTCCTGACTTTC. It yields the protein CAIGSTGANVLTF.

This chain joins TRBV30 and TRBJ2-7; the D gene is possibly TRBD2 (7 bases). V was trimmed by 2 bases and J by 5 bases, leaving 16 bases between them. Germline V gene data show CDR1 as GTSNPN and CDR2 as SVGIG (reference sequence). The CDR3 has 14 residues. CDR3 sequence reads: CAWSIRGARDEQYF. CDR3 nucleotide sequence: TGTGCCTGGAGTATCCGGGGGGCGCGAGACGAGCAGTACTTC.